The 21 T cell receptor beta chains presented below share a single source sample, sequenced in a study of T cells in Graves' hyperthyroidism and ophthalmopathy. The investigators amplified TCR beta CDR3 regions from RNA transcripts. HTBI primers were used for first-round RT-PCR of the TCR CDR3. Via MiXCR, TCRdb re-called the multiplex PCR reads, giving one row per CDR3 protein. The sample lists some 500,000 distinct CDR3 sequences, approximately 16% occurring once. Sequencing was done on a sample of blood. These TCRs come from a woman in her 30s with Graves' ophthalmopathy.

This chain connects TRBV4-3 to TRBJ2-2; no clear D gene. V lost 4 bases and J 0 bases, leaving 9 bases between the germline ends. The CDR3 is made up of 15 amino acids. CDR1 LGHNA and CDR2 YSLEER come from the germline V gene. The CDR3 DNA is TGCGCCAGCAGCCCTAATCCTTCGAACACCGGGGAGCTGTTTTTT. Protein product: CASSPNPSNTGELFF.

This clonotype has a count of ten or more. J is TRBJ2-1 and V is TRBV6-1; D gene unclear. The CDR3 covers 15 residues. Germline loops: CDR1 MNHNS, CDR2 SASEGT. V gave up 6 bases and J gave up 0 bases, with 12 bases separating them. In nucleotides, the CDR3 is TGTGCCAGCAGCCAAACACCTTACTCCTACAATGAGCAGTTCTTC. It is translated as CASSQTPYSYNEQFF.

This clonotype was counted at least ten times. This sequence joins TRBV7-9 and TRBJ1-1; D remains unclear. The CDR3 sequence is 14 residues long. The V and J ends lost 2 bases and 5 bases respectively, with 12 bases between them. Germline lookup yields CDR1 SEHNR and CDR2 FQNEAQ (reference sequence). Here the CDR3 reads CASSLHDGETEAFF. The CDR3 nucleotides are TGTGCCAGCAGCTTACACGACGGAGAAACTGAAGCTTTCTTT. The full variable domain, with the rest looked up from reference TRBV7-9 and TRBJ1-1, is DTGVSQNPRHKITKRGQNVTFRCDPISEHNRLYWYRQTLGQGPEFLTYFQNEAQLEKSRLLSDRFSAERPKGSFSTLEIQRTEQGDSAMYLCASSLHDGETEAFFGQGTRLTVV.

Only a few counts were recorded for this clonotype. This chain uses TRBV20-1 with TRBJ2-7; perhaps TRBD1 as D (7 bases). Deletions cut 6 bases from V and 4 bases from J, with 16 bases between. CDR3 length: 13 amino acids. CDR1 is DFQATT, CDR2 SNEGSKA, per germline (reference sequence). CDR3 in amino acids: CSAAGQTPYEQYF. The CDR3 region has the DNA TGCAGTGCCGCGGGACAGACTCCGTACGAGCAGTACTTC.

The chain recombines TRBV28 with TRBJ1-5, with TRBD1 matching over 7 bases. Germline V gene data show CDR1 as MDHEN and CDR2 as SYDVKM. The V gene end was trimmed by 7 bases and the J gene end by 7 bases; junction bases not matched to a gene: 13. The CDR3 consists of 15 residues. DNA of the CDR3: TGTGCCAGCACCCTACCCCCAGGGGGTCGGCAGCCCCAGCATTTT. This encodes CASTLPPGGRQPQHF.

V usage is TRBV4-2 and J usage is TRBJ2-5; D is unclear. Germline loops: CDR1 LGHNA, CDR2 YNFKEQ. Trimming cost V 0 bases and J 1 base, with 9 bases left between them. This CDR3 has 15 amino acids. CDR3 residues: CASSQDFRSQETQYF. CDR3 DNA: TGTGCCAGCAGCCAAGATTTTAGGTCCCAAGAGACCCAGTACTTC.

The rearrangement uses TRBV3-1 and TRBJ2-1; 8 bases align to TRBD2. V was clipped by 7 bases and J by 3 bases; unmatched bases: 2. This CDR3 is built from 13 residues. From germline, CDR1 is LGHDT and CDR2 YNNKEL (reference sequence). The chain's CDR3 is CASTRGGYNEQFF. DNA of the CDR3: TGTGCCAGCACCCGGGGGGGCTACAATGAGCAGTTCTTC.

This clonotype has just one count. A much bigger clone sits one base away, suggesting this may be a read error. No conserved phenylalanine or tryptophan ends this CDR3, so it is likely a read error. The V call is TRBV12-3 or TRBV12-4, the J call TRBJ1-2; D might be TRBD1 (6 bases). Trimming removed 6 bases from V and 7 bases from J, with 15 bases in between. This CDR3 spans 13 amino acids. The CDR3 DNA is TGTGCCAGCAGCCTACAGGGATTAGGTGGCTACACCCTC. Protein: CASSLQGLGGYTL.

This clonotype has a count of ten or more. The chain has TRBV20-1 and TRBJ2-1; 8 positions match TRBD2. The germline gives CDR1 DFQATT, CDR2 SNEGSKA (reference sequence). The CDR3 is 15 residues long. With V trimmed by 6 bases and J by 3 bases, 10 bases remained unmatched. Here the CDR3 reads CSAGPGLVNYNEQFF. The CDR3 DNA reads TGCAGTGCGGGGCCGGGACTAGTTAACTACAATGAGCAGTTCTTC.

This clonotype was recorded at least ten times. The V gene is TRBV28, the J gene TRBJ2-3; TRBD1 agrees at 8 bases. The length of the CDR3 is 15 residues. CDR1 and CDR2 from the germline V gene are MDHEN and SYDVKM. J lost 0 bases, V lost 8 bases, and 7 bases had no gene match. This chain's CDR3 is CASPPRTGSTDTQYF. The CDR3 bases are TGTGCCAGCCCCCCACGGACAGGGAGCACAGATACGCAGTATTTT.

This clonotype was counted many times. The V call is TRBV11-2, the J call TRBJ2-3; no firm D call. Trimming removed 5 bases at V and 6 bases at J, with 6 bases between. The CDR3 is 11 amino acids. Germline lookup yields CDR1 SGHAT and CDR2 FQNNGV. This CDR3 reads CASSPEDTQYF. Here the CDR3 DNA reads TGTGCCAGCAGCCCGGAGGATACGCAGTATTTT. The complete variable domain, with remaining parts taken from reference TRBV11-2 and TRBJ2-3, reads EAGVAQSPRYKIIEKRQSVAFWCNPISGHATLYWYQQILGQGPKLLIQFQNNGVVDDSQLPKDRFSAERLKGVDSTLKIQPAKLEDSAVYLCASSPEDTQYFGPGTRLTVL.

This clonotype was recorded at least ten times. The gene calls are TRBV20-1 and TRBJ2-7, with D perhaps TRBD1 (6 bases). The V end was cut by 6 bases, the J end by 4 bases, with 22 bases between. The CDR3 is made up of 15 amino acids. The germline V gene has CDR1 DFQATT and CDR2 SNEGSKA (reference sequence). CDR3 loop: CSAQVGAASLYEQYF. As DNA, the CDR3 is TGCAGTGCACAGGTGGGGGCAGCTAGTTTGTACGAGCAGTACTTC.

The CDR3 region is CASSLWGLGSGANVLTF. DNA for the CDR3: TGTGCCAGCAGTTTATGGGGGTTGGGCTCTGGGGCCAACGTCCTGACTTTC. V is TRBV28 and J is TRBJ2-6; D uncertain. CDR1 and CDR2 (germline): MDHEN, SYDVKM. The CDR3 runs to 17 residues. V was trimmed by 0 bases and J by 0 bases, leaving 9 bases between them.

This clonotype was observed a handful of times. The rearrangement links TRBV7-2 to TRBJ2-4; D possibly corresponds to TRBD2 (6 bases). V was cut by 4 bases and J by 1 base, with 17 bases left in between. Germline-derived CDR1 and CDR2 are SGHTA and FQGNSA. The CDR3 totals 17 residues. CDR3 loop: CASSSSPGAGAKNIQYF. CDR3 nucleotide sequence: TGTGCCAGCAGCTCCTCTCCGGGAGCAGGGGCCAAAAACATTCAGTACTTC.

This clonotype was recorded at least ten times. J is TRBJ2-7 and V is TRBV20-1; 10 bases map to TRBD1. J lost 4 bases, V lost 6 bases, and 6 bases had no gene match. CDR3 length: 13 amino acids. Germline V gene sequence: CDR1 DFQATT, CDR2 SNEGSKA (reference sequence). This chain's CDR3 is CSARQGARYEQYF. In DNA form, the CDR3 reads TGCAGTGCCAGACAGGGGGCTAGGTACGAGCAGTACTTC.

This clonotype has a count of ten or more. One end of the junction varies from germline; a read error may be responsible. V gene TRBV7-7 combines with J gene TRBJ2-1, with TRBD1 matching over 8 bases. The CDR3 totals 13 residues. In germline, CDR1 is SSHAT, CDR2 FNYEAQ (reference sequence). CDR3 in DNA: TGTGCTAGCAGCTTAGGACAGGGCGATGAGCAGTTCTTC. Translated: CASSLGQGDEQFF.

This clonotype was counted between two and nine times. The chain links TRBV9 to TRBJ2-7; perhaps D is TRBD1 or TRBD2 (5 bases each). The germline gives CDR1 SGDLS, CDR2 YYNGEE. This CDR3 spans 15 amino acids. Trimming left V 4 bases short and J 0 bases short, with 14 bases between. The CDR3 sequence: CASSFGTLSSYEQYF. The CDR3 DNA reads TGTGCCAGCAGCTTCGGGACGTTGAGCTCCTACGAGCAGTACTTC.

In DNA, the CDR3 is TGTGCCAGCAGCGTAGGTAAAGCCTTGGATACGCAGTATTTT. Translated, it gives CASSVGKALDTQYF. The V gene is TRBV9, the J gene TRBJ2-3; D gene ambiguous. The V gene's germline CDR1 is SGDLS and CDR2 YYNGEE. This CDR3 is 14 amino acids long. V was trimmed by 0 bases and J by 6 bases, leaving 11 bases between them.

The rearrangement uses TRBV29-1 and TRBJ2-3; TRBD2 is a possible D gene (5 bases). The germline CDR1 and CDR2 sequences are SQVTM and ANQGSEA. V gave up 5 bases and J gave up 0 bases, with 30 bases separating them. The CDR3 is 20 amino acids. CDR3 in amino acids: CSVHGQKRRHLASSTDTQYF. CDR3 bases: TGCAGCGTTCATGGGCAAAAACGACGCCATCTAGCATCTAGCACAGATACGCAGTATTTT.

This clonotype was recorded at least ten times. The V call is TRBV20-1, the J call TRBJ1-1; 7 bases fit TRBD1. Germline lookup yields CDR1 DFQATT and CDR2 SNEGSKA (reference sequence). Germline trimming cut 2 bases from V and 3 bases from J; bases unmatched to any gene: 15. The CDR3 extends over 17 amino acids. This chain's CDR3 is CSARNAKRGLGDTEAFF. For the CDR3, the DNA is TGCAGTGCTAGAAACGCCAAGAGGGGGCTCGGCGACACTGAAGCTTTCTTT.

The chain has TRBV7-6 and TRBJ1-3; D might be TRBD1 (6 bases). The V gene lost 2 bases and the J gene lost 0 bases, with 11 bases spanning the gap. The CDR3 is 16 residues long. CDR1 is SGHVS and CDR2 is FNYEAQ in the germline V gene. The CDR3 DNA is TGTGCCAGCAGCTTACAGGGCAGGGGCTCTGGAAACACCATATATTTT. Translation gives CASSLQGRGSGNTIYF.